The present T cell receptor (beta chain) was sequenced within a study of blood T cell repertoires in COVID-19. Study-wide context: Acute and convalescent COVID-19 specimens originated in the United States, Italy and Spain. PBMCs, B-cell-depleted T cells, or T cells provided the cDNA or gDNA that made up the material.

Original processing notes: Using reference gene primer amplification, nucleated cell counts were estimated. TCRdb's table, derived via immunoSEQ multiplex PCR, lists solely in-frame clones and lacks some. That table is the source of V, J and clone size, and D and trimming were worked out from the DNA. The sample lists 250,000 to 300,000 clones; about nine tenths were seen once. V shed 4 bases and J 6 bases; nucleotides not matched to a gene: 8. The CDR3 consists of 14 residues. Germline-derived CDR1 and CDR2 are GTSNPN and SVGIG (reference sequence). Seattle patients were enrolled while actively infected and followed longitudinally.

The J gene is TRBJ1-4, the V gene TRBV30; 7 bases are a match to TRBD1. The receptor was derived from a woman in her 30s with COVID-19, enrolled during active disease. Specimen: peripheral blood. The DNA of the CDR3 is TGTGCCTGGAAACAGGGGTCAATTTATGAAAAACTGTTTTTT. Protein product: CAWKQGSIYEKLFF.